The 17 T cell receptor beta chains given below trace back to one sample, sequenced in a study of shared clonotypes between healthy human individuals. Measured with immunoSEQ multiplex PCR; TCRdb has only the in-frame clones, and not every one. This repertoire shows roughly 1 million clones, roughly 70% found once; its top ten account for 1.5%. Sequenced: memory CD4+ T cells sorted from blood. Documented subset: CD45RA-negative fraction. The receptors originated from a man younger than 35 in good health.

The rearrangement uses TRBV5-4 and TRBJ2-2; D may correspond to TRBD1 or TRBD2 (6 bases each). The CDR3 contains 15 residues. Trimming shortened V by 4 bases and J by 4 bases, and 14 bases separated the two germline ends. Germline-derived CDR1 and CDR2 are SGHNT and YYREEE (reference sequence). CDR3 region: CASSTTGGPTGELFF. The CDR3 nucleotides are TGTGCCAGCAGCACCACTGGGGGGCCCACCGGGGAGCTGTTTTTT.

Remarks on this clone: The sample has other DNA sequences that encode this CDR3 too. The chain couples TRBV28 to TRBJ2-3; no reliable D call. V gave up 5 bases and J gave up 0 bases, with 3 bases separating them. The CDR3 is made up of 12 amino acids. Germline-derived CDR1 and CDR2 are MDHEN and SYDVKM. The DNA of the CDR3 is TGTGCCAGCAGTGGGAGCACAGATACGCAGTATTTT. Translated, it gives CASSGSTDTQYF.

CDR3 nucleotides: TGTGCCAGCTCGCCGGGGGACTACTCCCTCCTGACGGAAGAGCAGTTCTTC. Amino acids: CASSPGDYSLLTEEQFF. The chain joins TRBV18 to TRBJ2-1; 7 bases are shared with TRBD2. This CDR3 has 17 residues. V lost 6 bases and J lost 10; bases outside the gene matches: 21. Germline loops: CDR1 KGHSH, CDR2 LQKENI.

Here the CDR3 DNA reads TGTGCCAGCAGAAGTCGATCTAGCGAGCAGTACTTC. Encoded protein: CASRSRSSEQYF. The chain combines TRBV6-6 with TRBJ2-7; D call uncertain. CDR3 size: 12 residues. V dropped 6 bases and J dropped 6 bases, with 12 bases sitting between them. CDR1 is MNHNY and CDR2 is SVGAGI in the germline V gene (reference sequence).

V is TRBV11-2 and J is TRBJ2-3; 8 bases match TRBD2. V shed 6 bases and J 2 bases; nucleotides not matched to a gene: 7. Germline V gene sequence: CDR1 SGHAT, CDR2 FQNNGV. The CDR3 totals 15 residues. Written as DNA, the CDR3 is TGTGCCAGCAGTTCCGGGCGGGGGGACACAGATACGCAGTATTTT. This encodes CASSSGRGDTDTQYF.

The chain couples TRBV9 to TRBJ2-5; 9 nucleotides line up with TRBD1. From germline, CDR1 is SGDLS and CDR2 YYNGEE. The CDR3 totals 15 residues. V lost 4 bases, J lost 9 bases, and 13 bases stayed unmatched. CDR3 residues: CASSRQGEGTMAQYF. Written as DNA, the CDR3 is TGTGCCAGCAGCAGACAGGGGGAGGGCACGATGGCCCAGTACTTC. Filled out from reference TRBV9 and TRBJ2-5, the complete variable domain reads DSGVTQTPKHLITATGQRVTLRCSPRSGDLSVYWYQQSLDQGLQFLIQYYNGEERAKGNILERFSAQQFPDLHSELNLSSLELGDSALYFCASSRQGEGTMAQYFGPGTRLLVL.

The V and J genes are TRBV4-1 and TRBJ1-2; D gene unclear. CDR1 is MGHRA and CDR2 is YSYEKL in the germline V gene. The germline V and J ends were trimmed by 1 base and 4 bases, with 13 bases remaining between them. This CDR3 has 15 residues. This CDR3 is CASSQGSGAVYGYTF. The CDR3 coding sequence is TGCGCCAGCAGCCAAGGCTCGGGAGCCGTCTATGGCTACACCTTC.

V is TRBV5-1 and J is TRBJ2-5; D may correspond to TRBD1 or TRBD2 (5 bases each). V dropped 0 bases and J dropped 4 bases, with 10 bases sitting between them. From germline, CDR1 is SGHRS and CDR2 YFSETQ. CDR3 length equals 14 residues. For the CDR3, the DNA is TGCGCCAGCAGCTTGGACCTTGGGGGAGAGACCCAGTACTTC. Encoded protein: CASSLDLGGETQYF.

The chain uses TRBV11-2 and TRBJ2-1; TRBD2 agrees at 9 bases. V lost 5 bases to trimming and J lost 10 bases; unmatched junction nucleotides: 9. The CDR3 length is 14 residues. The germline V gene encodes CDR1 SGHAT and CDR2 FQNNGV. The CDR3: CASSPGSSGIEQFF. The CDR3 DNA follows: TGTGCCAGCAGCCCGGGGTCTAGCGGGATAGAGCAGTTCTTC.

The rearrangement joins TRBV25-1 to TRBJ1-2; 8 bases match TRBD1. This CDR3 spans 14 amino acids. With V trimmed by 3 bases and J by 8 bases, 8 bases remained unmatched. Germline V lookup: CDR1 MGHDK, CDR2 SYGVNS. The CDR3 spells CASSEAGTGRGYTF. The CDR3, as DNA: TGTGCCAGCAGTGAGGCGGGGACAGGTCGAGGCTACACCTTC.

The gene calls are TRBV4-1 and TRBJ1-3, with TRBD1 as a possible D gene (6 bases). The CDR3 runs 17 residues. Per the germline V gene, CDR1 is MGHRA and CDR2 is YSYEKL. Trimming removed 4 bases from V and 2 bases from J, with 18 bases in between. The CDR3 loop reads CASSPGQLRGPGNTIYF. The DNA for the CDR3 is TGCGCCAGCAGCCCTGGACAGCTTAGAGGCCCTGGAAACACCATATATTTT.

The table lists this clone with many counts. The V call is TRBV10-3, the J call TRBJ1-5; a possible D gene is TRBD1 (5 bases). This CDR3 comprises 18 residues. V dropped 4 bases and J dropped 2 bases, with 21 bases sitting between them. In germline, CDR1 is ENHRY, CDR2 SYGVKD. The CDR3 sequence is CAISAEGGAGAGNQPQHF. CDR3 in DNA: TGTGCCATCAGTGCCGAAGGAGGGGCAGGTGCGGGCAATCAGCCCCAGCATTTT.

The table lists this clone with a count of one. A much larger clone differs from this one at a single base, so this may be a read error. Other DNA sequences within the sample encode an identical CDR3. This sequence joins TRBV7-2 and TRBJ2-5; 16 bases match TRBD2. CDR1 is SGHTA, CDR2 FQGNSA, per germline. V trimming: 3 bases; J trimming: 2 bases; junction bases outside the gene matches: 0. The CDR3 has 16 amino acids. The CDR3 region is CASSLGLAGGQETQYF. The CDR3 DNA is TGTGCCAGCAGCTTGGGACTAGCGGGGGGGCAAGAGACCCAGTACTTC. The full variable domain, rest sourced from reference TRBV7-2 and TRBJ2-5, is GAGVSQSPSNKVTEKGKDVELRCDPISGHTALYWYRQSLGQGLEFLIYFQGNSAPDKSGLPSDRFSAERTGGSVSTLTIQRTQQEDSAVYLCASSLGLAGGQETQYFGPGTRLLVL.

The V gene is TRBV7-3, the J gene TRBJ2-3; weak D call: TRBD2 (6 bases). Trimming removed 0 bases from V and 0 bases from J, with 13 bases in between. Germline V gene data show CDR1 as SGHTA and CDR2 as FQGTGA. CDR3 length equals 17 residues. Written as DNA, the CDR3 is TGTGCCAGCAGCTTAACGGAGGCGGGGACTAGCACAGATACGCAGTATTTT. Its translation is CASSLTEAGTSTDTQYF.

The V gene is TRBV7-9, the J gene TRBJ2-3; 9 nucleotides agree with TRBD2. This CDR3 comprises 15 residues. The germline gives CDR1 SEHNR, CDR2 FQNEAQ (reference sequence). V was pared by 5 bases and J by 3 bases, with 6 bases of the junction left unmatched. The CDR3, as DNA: TGTGCCAGCAGCAAGGGACTAGCAAGAACAGATACGCAGTATTTT. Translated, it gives CASSKGLARTDTQYF.

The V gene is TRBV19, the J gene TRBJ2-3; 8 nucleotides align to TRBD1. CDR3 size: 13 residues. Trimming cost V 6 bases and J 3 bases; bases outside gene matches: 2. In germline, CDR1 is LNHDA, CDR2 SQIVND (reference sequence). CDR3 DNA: TGTGCCAGTAGCGACAGGGGAACAGATACGCAGTATTTT. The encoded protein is CASSDRGTDTQYF.

CDR3 DNA sequence: TGCAGTGCTAGTTCTGGCGGGGAGCTGTTTTTT. It codes for CSASSGGELFF. The rearrangement uses TRBV20-1 and TRBJ2-2, with no clear D. CDR3 length: 11 residues. The V end was cut by 3 bases, the J end by 7 bases, with 6 bases between. Germline V CDR1 and CDR2: DFQATT, SNEGSKA (reference sequence).